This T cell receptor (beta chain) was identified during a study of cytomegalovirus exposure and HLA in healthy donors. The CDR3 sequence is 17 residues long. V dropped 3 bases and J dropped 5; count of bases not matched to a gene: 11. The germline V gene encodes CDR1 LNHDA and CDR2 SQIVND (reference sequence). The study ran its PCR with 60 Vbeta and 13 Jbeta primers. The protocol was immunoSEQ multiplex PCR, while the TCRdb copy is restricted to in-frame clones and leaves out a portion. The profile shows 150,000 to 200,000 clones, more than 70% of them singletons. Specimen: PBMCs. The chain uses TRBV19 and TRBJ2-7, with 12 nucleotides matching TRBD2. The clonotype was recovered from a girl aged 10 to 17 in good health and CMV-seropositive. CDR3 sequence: CASSIRRGTSGHDEQYF. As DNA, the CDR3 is TGTGCCAGTAGTATCCGCCGGGGGACTAGCGGGCACGACGAGCAGTACTTC.